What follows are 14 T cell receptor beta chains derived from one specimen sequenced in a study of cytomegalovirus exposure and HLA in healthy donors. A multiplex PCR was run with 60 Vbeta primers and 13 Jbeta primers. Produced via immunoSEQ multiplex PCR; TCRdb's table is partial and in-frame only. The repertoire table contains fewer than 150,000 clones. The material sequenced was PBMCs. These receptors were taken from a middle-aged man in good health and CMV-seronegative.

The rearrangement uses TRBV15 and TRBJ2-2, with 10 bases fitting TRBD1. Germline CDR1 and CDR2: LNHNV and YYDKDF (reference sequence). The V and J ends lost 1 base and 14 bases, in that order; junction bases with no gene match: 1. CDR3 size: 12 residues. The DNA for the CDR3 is TGTGCCACCAGCAGAGGGACAGGGGGTCTGTTTTTT. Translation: CATSRGTGGLFF.

CDR3 DNA: TGTGCCAGTAGTACGCGGACTAGCGGGGGCGGGGAGCTGTTTTTT. Its protein is CASSTRTSGGGELFF. This chain links TRBV19 with TRBJ2-2; 13 bases map to TRBD2. V trimming: 4 bases; J trimming: 7 bases; junction bases outside the gene matches: 3. From germline, CDR1 is LNHDA and CDR2 SQIVND (reference sequence). The CDR3 spans 15 residues. Full variable domain (outside the CDR3, taken from reference TRBV19 and TRBJ2-2): DGGITQSPKYLFRKEGQNVTLSCEQNLNHDAMYWYRQDPGQGLRLIYYSQIVNDFQKGDIAEGYSVSREKKESFPLTVTSAQKNPTAFYLCASSTRTSGGGELFFGEGSRLTVL.

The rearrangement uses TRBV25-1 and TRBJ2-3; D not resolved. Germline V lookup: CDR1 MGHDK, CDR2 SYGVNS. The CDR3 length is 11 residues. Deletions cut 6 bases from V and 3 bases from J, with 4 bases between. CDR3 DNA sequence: TGTGCCAGCAGGACAACAGATACGCAGTATTTT. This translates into CASRTTDTQYF.

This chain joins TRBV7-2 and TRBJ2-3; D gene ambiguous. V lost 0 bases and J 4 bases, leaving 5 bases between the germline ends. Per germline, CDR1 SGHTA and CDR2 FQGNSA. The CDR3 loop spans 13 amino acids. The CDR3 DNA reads TGTGCCAGCAGCTTAGCTCATGCAGATACGCAGTATTTT. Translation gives CASSLAHADTQYF.

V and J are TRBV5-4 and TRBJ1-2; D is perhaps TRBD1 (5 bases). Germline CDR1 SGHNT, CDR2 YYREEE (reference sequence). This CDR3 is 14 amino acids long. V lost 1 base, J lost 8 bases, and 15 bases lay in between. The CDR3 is CASSLYGGVEGYTF. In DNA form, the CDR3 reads TGTGCCAGCAGCTTGTACGGGGGGGTAGAGGGCTACACCTTC.

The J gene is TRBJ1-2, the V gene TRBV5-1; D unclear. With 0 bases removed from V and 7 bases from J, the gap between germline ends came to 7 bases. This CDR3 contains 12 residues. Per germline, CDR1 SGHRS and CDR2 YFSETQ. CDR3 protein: CASSLDSSGYTF. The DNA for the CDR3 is TGCGCCAGCAGCTTGGACTCTAGTGGCTACACCTTC.

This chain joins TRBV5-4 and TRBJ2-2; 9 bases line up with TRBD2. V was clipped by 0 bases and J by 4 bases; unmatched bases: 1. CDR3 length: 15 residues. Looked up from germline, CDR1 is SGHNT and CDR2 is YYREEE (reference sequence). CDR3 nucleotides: TGTGCCAGCAGCTTGGCGACTAGCGGCACCGGGGAGCTGTTTTTT. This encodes CASSLATSGTGELFF.

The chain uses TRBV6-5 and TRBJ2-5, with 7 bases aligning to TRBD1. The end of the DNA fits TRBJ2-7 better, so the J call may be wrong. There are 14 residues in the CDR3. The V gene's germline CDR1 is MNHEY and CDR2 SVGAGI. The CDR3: CASSYRGQNYEQYF. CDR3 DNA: TGTGCCAGCAGTTACAGGGGACAGAACTACGAGCAGTACTTC.

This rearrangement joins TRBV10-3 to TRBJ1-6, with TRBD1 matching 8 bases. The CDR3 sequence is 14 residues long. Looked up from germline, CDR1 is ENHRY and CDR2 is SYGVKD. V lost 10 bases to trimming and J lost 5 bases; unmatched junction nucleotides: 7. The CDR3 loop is CATTGTGDNSPLHF. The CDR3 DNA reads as TGTGCCACTACCGGGACAGGAGATAATTCACCCCTCCACTTT.

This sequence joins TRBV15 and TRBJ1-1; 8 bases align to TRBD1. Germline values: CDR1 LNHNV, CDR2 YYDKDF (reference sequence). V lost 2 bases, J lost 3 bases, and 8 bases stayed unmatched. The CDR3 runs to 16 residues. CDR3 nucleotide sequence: TGTGCCACCAGCAGACCTAACAGGGGGATAGACACTGAAGCTTTCTTT. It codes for CATSRPNRGIDTEAFF.

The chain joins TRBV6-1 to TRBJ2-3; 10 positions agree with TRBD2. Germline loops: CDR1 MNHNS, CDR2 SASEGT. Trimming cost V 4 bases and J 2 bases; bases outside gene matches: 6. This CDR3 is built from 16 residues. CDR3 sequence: CASSVEREGVTDTQYF. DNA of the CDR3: TGTGCCAGCAGTGTGGAGCGGGAGGGCGTCACAGATACGCAGTATTTT.

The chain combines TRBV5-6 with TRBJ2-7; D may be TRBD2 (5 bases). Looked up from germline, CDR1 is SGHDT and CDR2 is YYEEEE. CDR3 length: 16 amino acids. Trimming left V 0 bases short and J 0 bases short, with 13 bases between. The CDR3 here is CASSLGVSESSYEQYF. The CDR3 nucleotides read TGTGCCAGCAGCTTGGGGGTTAGCGAGAGCTCCTACGAGCAGTACTTC.

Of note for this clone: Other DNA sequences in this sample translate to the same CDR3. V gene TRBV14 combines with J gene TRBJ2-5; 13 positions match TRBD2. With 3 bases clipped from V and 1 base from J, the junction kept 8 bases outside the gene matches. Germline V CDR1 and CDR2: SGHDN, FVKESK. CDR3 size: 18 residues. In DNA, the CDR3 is TGTGCCAGCAGCCATCGACTAGCGGGGGGCTCTTTCCAAGAGACCCAGTACTTC. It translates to CASSHRLAGGSFQETQYF.

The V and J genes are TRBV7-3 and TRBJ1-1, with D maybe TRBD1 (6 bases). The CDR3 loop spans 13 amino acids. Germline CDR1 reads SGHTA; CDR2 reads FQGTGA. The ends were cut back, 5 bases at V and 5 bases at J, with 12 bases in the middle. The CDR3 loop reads CASSAVQGTEAFF. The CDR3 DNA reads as TGTGCCAGCAGCGCTGTACAGGGAACTGAAGCTTTCTTT.